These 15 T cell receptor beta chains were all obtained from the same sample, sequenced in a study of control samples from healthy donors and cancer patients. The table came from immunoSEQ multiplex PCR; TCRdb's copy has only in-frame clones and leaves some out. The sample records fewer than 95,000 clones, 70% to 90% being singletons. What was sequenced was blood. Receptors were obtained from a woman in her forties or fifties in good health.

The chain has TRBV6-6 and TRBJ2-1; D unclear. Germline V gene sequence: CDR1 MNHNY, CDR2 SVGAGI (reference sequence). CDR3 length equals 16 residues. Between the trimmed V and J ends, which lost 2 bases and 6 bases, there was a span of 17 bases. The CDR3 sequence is CASSYPREPLGNEQFF. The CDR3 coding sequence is TGTGCCAGCAGTTACCCGAGAGAACCATTAGGCAATGAGCAGTTCTTC.

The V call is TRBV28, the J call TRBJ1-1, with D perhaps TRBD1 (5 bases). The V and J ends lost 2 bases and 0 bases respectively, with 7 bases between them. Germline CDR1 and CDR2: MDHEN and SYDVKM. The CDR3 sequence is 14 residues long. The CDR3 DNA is TGTGCCAGCAGTTTACCAGGGATGAACACTGAAGCTTTCTTT. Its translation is CASSLPGMNTEAFF.

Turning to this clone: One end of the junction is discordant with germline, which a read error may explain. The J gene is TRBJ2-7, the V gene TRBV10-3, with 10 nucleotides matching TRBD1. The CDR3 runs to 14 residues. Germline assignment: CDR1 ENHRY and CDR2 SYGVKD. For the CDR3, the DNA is TGTGCCATCAGTGACCCCTTGCGGGGGGACAGGGGTTGGTTC. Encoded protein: CAISDPLRGDRGWF.

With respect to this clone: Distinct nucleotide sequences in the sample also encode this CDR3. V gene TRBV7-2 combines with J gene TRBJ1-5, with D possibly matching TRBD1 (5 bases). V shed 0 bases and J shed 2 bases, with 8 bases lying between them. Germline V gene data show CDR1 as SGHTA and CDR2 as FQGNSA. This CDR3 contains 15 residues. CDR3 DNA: TGTGCCAGCAGCTTAGCGCGGGGGGGCAATCAGCCCCAGCATTTT. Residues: CASSLARGGNQPQHF. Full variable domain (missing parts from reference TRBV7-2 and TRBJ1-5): GAGVSQSPSNKVTEKGKDVELRCDPISGHTALYWYRQSLGQGLEFLIYFQGNSAPDKSGLPSDRFSAERTGGSVSTLTIQRTQQEDSAVYLCASSLARGGNQPQHFGDGTRLSIL.

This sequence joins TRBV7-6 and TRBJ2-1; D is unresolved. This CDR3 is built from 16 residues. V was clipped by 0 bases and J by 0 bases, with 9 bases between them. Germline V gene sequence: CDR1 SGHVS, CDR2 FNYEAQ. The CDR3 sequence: CASSLAGHSSYNEQFF. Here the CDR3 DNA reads TGTGCCAGCAGCTTAGCAGGGCACAGCTCCTACAATGAGCAGTTCTTC.

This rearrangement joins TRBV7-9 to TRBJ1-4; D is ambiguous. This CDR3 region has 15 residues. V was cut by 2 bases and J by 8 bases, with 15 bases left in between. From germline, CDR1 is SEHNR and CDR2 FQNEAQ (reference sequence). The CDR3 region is CASSLMATVGEKLFF. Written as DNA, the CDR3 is TGTGCCAGCAGCTTAATGGCCACGGTGGGGGAAAAACTGTTTTTT.

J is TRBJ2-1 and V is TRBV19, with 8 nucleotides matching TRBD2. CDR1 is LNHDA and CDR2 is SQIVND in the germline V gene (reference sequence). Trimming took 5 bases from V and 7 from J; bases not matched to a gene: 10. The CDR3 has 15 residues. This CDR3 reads CASSGRSGGQNEQFF. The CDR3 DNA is TGTGCCAGTAGTGGTCGGTCGGGGGGGCAAAATGAGCAGTTCTTC.

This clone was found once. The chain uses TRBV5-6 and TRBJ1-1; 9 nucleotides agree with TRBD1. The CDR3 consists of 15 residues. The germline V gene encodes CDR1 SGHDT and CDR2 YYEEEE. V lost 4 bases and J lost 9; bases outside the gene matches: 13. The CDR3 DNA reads TGTGCCAGCAGCGTACAGGGGGCGGGCTGGAATAAAGCTTTCTTT. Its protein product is CASSVQGAGWNKAFF.

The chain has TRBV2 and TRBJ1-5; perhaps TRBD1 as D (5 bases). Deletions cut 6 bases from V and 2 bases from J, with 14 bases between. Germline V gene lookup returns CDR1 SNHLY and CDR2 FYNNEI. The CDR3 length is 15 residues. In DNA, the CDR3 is TGTGCCAGCAGGCTCCAGGGAAACGGCAATCAGCCCCAGCATTTT. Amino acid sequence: CASRLQGNGNQPQHF.

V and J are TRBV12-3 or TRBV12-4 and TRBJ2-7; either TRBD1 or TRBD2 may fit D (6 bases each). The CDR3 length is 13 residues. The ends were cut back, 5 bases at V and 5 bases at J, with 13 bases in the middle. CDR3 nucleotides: TGTGCCAGCAGTCCAAGAGGGGGGAACGAGCAGTACTTC. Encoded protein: CASSPRGGNEQYF.

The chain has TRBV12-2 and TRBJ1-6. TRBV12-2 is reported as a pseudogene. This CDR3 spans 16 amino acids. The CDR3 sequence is CASRPVYGSYNSPLHF. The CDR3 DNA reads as TGTGCAAGTCGCCCCGTGTACGGGTCCTATAATTCACCCCTCCACTTT.

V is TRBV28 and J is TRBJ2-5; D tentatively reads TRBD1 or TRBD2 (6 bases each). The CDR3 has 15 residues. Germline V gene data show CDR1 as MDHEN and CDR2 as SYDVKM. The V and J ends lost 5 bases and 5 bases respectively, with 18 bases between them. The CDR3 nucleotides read TGTGCCAGCAGTCTCCCCCTCGGGGGCCATGAGACCCAGTACTTC. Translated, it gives CASSLPLGGHETQYF.

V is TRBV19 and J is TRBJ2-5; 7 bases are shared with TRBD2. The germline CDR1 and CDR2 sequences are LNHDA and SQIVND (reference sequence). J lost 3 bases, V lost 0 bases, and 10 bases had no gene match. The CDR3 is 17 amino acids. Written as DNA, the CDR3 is TGTGCCAGTAGTATAGATTTTTCGGCCCGGGGGGAAGAGACCCAGTACTTC. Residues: CASSIDFSARGEETQYF.

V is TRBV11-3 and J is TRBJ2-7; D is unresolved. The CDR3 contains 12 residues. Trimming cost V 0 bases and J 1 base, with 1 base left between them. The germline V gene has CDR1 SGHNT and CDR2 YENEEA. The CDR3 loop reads CASSLESYEQYF. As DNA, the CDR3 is TGTGCCAGCAGCTTAGAATCCTACGAGCAGTACTTC.

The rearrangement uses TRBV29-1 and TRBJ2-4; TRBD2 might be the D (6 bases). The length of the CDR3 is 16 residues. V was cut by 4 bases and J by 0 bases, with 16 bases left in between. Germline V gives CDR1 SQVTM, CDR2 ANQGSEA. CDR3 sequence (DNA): TGCAGCGTTGCCTTACGGGGGAGAGCAGCCAAAAACATTCAGTACTTC. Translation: CSVALRGRAAKNIQYF.